Detailed here is one TCR beta chain. This specimen belongs to a study of control samples from healthy donors and cancer patients. Method: immunoSEQ multiplex PCR; TCRdb's copy keeps in-frame clones and lacks some. The table lists 60,000 to 65,000 clones, roughly 85% of them singletons, with approximately 5% in the top ten. This CDR3 has 14 residues. Germline loops: CDR1 SGHKS, CDR2 YYEKEE (reference sequence). Trimming pared 0 bases from V and 1 base from J, leaving 6 bases between. The rearrangement uses TRBV5-5 and TRBJ2-3; no clear D gene. This receptor was obtained from a man aged 35 to 55 in good health. The specimen was blood. The CDR3 here is CASSLGPGTDTQYF. The CDR3 nucleotides read TGTGCCAGCAGCTTGGGGCCCGGCACAGATACGCAGTATTTT.